These T cell receptor beta chains were read from a single sample in a study of T cell repertoires in cytomegalovirus infection. TCRdb analysed the reads with MiXCR anew, one entry per CDR3 protein. The sample contains 570,000 or so distinct CDR3 sequences, just under 40% of which appear only once. These receptors' targets are unknown. Sequences were derived from cultured PBMCs, sampled from culture after CMV antigen stimulation. The receptors were sampled from a human donor in good health (CMV status not recorded). Some clones in this sample may be carry-over from other donors' samples. Both conserved end residues are part of each CDR3. D genes are given only for firm matches. Size is omitted from some rows. Given values are once, few, many or a class for expanded clones.

j_call: TRBJ2-1; clone_size: NA; v_call: TRBV2; d_call: NA; cdr3_nt: TGTGCCAGCAGTGAAACTACGGGTTGGGACTTCGCGGTCTTC; cdr3_aa: CASSETTGWDFAVF
j_call: TRBJ1-5; clone_size: once; v_call: TRBV7-8; d_call: NA; cdr3_nt: TGTGCCAGCAGCTTGATAGGAAGGCAGCCCCAGCATTTT; cdr3_aa: CASSLIGRQPQHF
j_call: TRBJ1-5; clone_size: once; v_call: TRBV27; d_call: NA; cdr3_nt: TGTGCCAGCAGTAATCTTCACCCAGCAGGGGAAAATCAGCCCCAGCATTTT; cdr3_aa: CASSNLHPAGENQPQHF
j_call: TRBJ1-1; clone_size: few; v_call: TRBV27; d_call: TRBD1; cdr3_nt: TGTGCCAGCAGATTGACAGGGAGAACTGAAGCTTTCTTT; cdr3_aa: CASRLTGRTEAFF
j_call: TRBJ1-2; clone_size: NA; v_call: TRBV12-3/TRBV12-4; d_call: NA; cdr3_nt: TGTGCCAGCAGTTCCTCCTCGGGGGAATACGGCTACACCTTC; cdr3_aa: CASSSSSGEYGYTF
j_call: TRBJ2-1; clone_size: NA; v_call: TRBV12-3/TRBV12-4; d_call: NA; cdr3_nt: TGTGCCAGCACCCAAGGGGGGGCTGTCGTAGTCTACAATGAGCAGTTCTTC; cdr3_aa: CASTQGGAVVVYNEQFF
j_call: TRBJ2-5; clone_size: NA; v_call: TRBV5-4; d_call: NA; cdr3_nt: TGTGCCAGCAGCCCCTTTTCCCTAGGGGATATGGAGACCCAGTACTTC; cdr3_aa: CASSPFSLGDMETQYF
j_call: TRBJ2-7; clone_size: NA; v_call: TRBV6-5; d_call: TRBD1; cdr3_nt: TGTGCCAGCAGCCACAGGACAGGGGCCGCCGAGCAGTACTTC; cdr3_aa: CASSHRTGAAEQYF
j_call: TRBJ2-7; clone_size: NA; v_call: TRBV12-3/TRBV12-4; d_call: NA; cdr3_nt: TGTGCCAGCAGTTTACACGGGGGAGTCTACGAGCAGTACTTC; cdr3_aa: CASSLHGGVYEQYF
j_call: TRBJ1-1; clone_size: few; v_call: TRBV6-1; d_call: TRBD1; cdr3_nt: TGTGCCAGCAGTGAAACTTACAGGACAGGCCGGACTGAAGCTTTCTTT; cdr3_aa: CASSETYRTGRTEAFF
j_call: TRBJ2-3; clone_size: few; v_call: TRBV4-1; d_call: TRBD1; cdr3_nt: TGTGCCAGCAGTACCCGGGACAGGAGTTTCGCCTCTAGCACAGATACGCAGTATTTT; cdr3_aa: CASSTRDRSFASSTDTQYF
j_call: TRBJ2-2; clone_size: few; v_call: TRBV19; d_call: NA; cdr3_nt: TGTGCCAGTAGTATTGGGACGCGGAGGGTTGGCACCGGGGAGCTGTTTTTT; cdr3_aa: CASSIGTRRVGTGELFF
j_call: TRBJ2-2; clone_size: few; v_call: TRBV7-8; d_call: TRBD2; cdr3_nt: TGTGCCAGCAGCTTAGCGATTTCTTGGACTAGCGGGAGGATCAACACCGGGGAGCTGTTTTTT; cdr3_aa: CASSLAISWTSGRINTGELFF
j_call: TRBJ2-2; clone_size: few; v_call: TRBV2; d_call: NA; cdr3_nt: TGTGCCAGCAGGCCGGGATCGAACACCGGGGAGCTGTTTTTT; cdr3_aa: CASRPGSNTGELFF
j_call: TRBJ2-2; clone_size: NA; v_call: TRBV7-8; d_call: TRBD1; cdr3_nt: TGTGCCAGCAGCAAGGACAGGGGGTTTGAGACCGGGGAGCTGTTTTTT; cdr3_aa: CASSKDRGFETGELFF
j_call: TRBJ2-3; clone_size: once; v_call: TRBV6-1; d_call: NA; cdr3_nt: TGTGCCAGCAGGACCTACGACGCAGATACGCAGTATTTT; cdr3_aa: CASRTYDADTQYF
j_call: TRBJ1-1; clone_size: NA; v_call: TRBV27; d_call: NA; cdr3_nt: TGTGCCAGCAGTTACAGGGAGTATACTGAAGCTTTCTTT; cdr3_aa: CASSYREYTEAFF
j_call: TRBJ1-5; clone_size: few; v_call: TRBV19; d_call: NA; cdr3_nt: TGTGCCAGTAGTATTTTTATAGGAGGCAGTAGCAATCAGCCCCAGCATTTT; cdr3_aa: CASSIFIGGSSNQPQHF
j_call: TRBJ2-7; clone_size: NA; v_call: TRBV19; d_call: TRBD1; cdr3_nt: TGTGCCAGTAGTGGACAGGGGGCTAGCGAGCAGTACTTC; cdr3_aa: CASSGQGASEQYF